Sequencing of this T cell receptor beta chain was carried out in a study of blood T cell repertoires in COVID-19. The V gene end was trimmed by 3 bases and the J gene end by 5 bases; junction bases not matched to a gene: 10. CDR3 length: 16 amino acids. Germline V CDR1 and CDR2: PRHDT, FYEKMQ (reference sequence). Residents of 24 US areas, aged roughly 18 to 89 years, made up the participants. During the 2 weeks before they entered the study, exposed participants had met someone with a PCR-confirmed or clinician-diagnosed COVID-19 case. Original processing notes: From reference gene primer amplification, estimates of nucleated cell counts were derived. Method: immunoSEQ multiplex PCR; TCRdb's copy keeps in-frame clones and lacks some. That table gives V, J and clone size, and the DNA gave D and trimming. The sample lists some 240,000 clones; 80% to 90% were seen once. This clone turned up a few times.

Sequenced: PBMCs or T cells enriched from blood (not recorded which). The rearrangement joins TRBV13 to TRBJ2-7, with 10 bases aligning to TRBD2. The receptor was isolated from a woman aged 35 to 49 who had been exposed to COVID-19. In DNA form, the CDR3 reads TGTGCCAGCAGCTTCCATACGAGCGGGGGGGCGGACGAGCAGTACTTC. Translating gives CASSFHTSGGADEQYF.